These 25 T cell receptor beta chains were sequenced from one sample in a study of CD4+ T cells in melanoma. Measured with immunoSEQ multiplex PCR; TCRdb has only the in-frame clones, and not every one. The sample holds roughly 54,000 clones, 75% to 90% seen once. The sample was peripheral blood. Source of these receptors: a human donor with melanoma.

V is TRBV7-3 and J is TRBJ2-5; 7 nucleotides match TRBD2. This CDR3 spans 14 amino acids. Germline CDR1 is SGHTA and CDR2 is FQGTGA. With V trimmed by 2 bases and J by 5 bases, 5 bases remained unmatched. In DNA form, the CDR3 reads TGTGCCAGCAGCTTATGGGGGGGAACGGAGACCCAGTACTTC. Translated: CASSLWGGTETQYF.

The chain joins TRBV7-2 to TRBJ1-5; D not resolved. V was cut by 1 base and J by 0 bases, with 10 bases left in between. The CDR3 is 16 residues long. Per germline, CDR1 SGHTA and CDR2 FQGNSA. In nucleotides, the CDR3 is TGTGCCAGCAGCTTAGGAGGTCCAAATAGCAATCAGCCCCAGCATTTT. Translation: CASSLGGPNSNQPQHF.

This chain links TRBV4-1 with TRBJ2-7, with D maybe TRBD1 (5 bases). Trimming removed 1 base at V and 3 bases at J, with 13 bases between. The CDR3 length is 15 residues. Germline CDR1 reads MGHRA; CDR2 reads YSYEKL. Here the CDR3 DNA reads TGCGCCAGCAGCCAAGTCAGGGCCGGCCTCTACGAGCAGTACTTC. Translation: CASSQVRAGLYEQYF.

The V call is TRBV5-4, the J call TRBJ1-1; possible D gene TRBD1, 6 bases. CDR3 length: 12 residues. V was shortened by 4 bases and J by 8 bases, with 12 bases between the two germline ends. The germline V gene encodes CDR1 SGHNT and CDR2 YYREEE (reference sequence). The CDR3 loop is CASSQGQGEAFF. The CDR3 DNA is TGTGCCAGCAGCCAGGGGCAGGGCGAAGCTTTCTTT.

This rearrangement joins TRBV29-1 to TRBJ1-6; 11 bases align to TRBD1. This CDR3 region has 13 residues. CDR1 and CDR2 from the germline V gene are SQVTM and ANQGSEA. Unmatched junction bases numbered 1, after V lost 6 bases and J lost 6 bases. The CDR3, as DNA: TGCAGCGTGGGACAGGGGGTTAATTCACCCCTCCACTTT. Protein sequence: CSVGQGVNSPLHF.

This chain uses TRBV27 with TRBJ2-1; possibly TRBD2 for D (7 bases). The CDR3 extends over 16 amino acids. The germline V and J ends were trimmed by 3 bases and 0 bases, with 12 bases remaining between them. CDR1 is MNHEY and CDR2 is SMNVEV in the germline V gene (reference sequence). CDR3 region: CASSFIRGASYNEQFF. CDR3 DNA: TGTGCCAGCAGTTTTATTCGGGGGGCCTCCTACAATGAGCAGTTCTTC.

This clone has only one observation. This rearrangement joins TRBV6-1 to TRBJ2-5; no clear D. The last part of the DNA fits TRBJ2-7 better; the J call may be wrong. CDR1 MNHNS and CDR2 SASEGT come from the germline V gene. This CDR3 region has 11 residues. CDR3 DNA sequence: TGTGCCAGCAGCCCCGACTACGAGCAGTACTTC. Residues: CASSPDYEQYF.

V is TRBV7-9 and J is TRBJ2-3, with a weak D call TRBD1 (6 bases). This CDR3 is 12 amino acids long. Trimming pared 3 bases from V and 7 bases from J, leaving 8 bases between. Germline V gene lookup returns CDR1 SEHNR and CDR2 FQNEAQ (reference sequence). The CDR3 sequence: CASSLDRYTQYF. For the CDR3, the DNA is TGTGCCAGCAGCTTGGACAGATATACGCAGTATTTT.

The chain recombines TRBV5-1 with TRBJ2-7, with D possibly being TRBD2 (7 bases). CDR1 is SGHRS, CDR2 YFSETQ, per germline. The V end lost 3 bases, the J end lost 6 bases, and 22 bases lay between the germline ends. The CDR3 loop spans 16 amino acids. The CDR3 nucleotides read TGCGCCAGCAGCTGGGGGGGTGGGACGGGGGCTCGCGAGCAGTACTTC. The encoded protein is CASSWGGGTGAREQYF.

The chain employs TRBV9 and TRBJ2-2; 8 positions agree with TRBD2. This CDR3 is 16 amino acids long. Germline V gene data show CDR1 as SGDLS and CDR2 as YYNGEE. V lost 0 bases to trimming and J lost 6 bases; unmatched junction nucleotides: 7. The CDR3 spells CASSVVMGSGAGELFF. As DNA, the CDR3 is TGTGCCAGCAGCGTAGTTATGGGTAGCGGGGCCGGGGAGCTGTTTTTT.

The V call is TRBV19, the J call TRBJ1-1; D is undetermined. The germline gives CDR1 LNHDA, CDR2 SQIVND (reference sequence). This CDR3 spans 12 amino acids. The ends were cut back, 1 base at V and 0 bases at J, with 0 bases in the middle. The DNA for the CDR3 is TGTGCCAGTAGTATAGTGAACACTGAAGCTTTCTTT. Translated: CASSIVNTEAFF.

The chain is built from TRBV7-9 and TRBJ2-5; D remains ambiguous. Germline lookup yields CDR1 SEHNR and CDR2 FQNEAQ (reference sequence). This CDR3 contains 11 residues. V lost 3 bases to trimming and J lost 2 bases, with 1 base between them. This CDR3 is CASSLQETQYF. The CDR3 region has the DNA TGTGCCAGCAGCTTGCAAGAGACCCAGTACTTC.

V usage is TRBV4-2 and J usage is TRBJ2-6, with D unclear. This CDR3 region has 18 residues. Looked up from germline, CDR1 is LGHNA and CDR2 is YNFKEQ. Trimming shortened V by 0 bases and J by 0 bases, and 12 bases separated the two germline ends. CDR3 nucleotide sequence: TGTGCCAGCAGCCAAGACTGGGAAAACTACTCTGGGGCCAACGTCCTGACTTTC. Its translation: CASSQDWENYSGANVLTF.

This clone was observed a few times. The chain uses TRBV7-8 and TRBJ2-7; the match to TRBD1 covers 9 bases. Looked up from germline, CDR1 is SGHVS and CDR2 is FQNEAQ. V shed 3 bases, J shed 4 bases, and the junction held 4 bases outside the gene matches. This CDR3 has 14 residues. CDR3 protein: CASSLGDRVYEQYF. The CDR3 region has the DNA TGTGCCAGCAGCTTGGGGGACAGGGTTTACGAGCAGTACTTC.

V usage is TRBV6-6 and J usage is TRBJ2-5; unclear D gene. CDR1 and CDR2 (germline): MNHNY, SVGAGI (reference sequence). The ends were cut back, 5 bases at V and 3 bases at J, with 4 bases in the middle. The CDR3 consists of 11 residues. CDR3: CASSKKETQYF. The CDR3 DNA follows: TGTGCCAGCAGTAAGAAAGAGACCCAGTACTTC.

The chain recombines TRBV4-2 with TRBJ2-5; D may match TRBD1 or TRBD2 (6 bases each). The CDR3 consists of 14 residues. Trimming shortened V by 4 bases and J by 1 base, and 10 bases separated the two germline ends. The germline V gene encodes CDR1 LGHNA and CDR2 YNFKEQ. The CDR3 DNA reads TGTGCCAGCAGCCCGCCGGGGGCCCAAGAGACCCAGTACTTC. Translating gives CASSPPGAQETQYF.

The chain couples TRBV7-9 to TRBJ2-7; D is ambiguous. The CDR3 length is 16 residues. The V gene's germline CDR1 is SEHNR and CDR2 FQNEAQ (reference sequence). The V and J ends lost 1 base and 0 bases respectively, with 13 bases between them. The CDR3 DNA follows: TGTGCCAGCAGCTTAGAAAAATCGAGATACTCCTACGAGCAGTACTTC. This sequence encodes CASSLEKSRYSYEQYF.

The chain has TRBV18 and TRBJ2-7, with 8 nucleotides matching TRBD1. Germline V CDR1 and CDR2: KGHSH, LQKENI. There are 14 residues in the CDR3. With 6 bases clipped from V and 6 bases from J, the junction kept 10 bases outside the gene matches. The CDR3 protein is CASSRRDRSLEQYF. CDR3 DNA sequence: TGTGCCAGCTCCCGCCGGGACAGGAGCCTCGAGCAGTACTTC.

The chain is built from TRBV11-3 and TRBJ2-5; TRBD1 matches at 7 bases. From germline, CDR1 is SGHNT and CDR2 YENEEA. The CDR3 is 14 residues long. V was pared by 5 bases and J by 5 bases, with 8 bases of the junction left unmatched. The CDR3 spells CASSRKGGLETQYF. In DNA form, the CDR3 reads TGTGCCAGCAGCCGAAAAGGGGGCTTGGAGACCCAGTACTTC.

The CDR3 DNA sequence: TGTGCCAGCAGTGTCTACAATGAGCAGTTCTTC. Residues: CASSVYNEQFF. The chain employs TRBV27 and TRBJ2-1; D uncertain. The V and J ends lost 5 bases and 3 bases respectively, with 2 bases between them. The CDR3 spans 11 residues. Germline lookup yields CDR1 MNHEY and CDR2 SMNVEV (reference sequence).

This clone was detected once. Germline is not matched at one junction end, which may reflect a read error. The V and J genes are TRBV7-7 and TRBJ2-5; D perhaps matches TRBD1 (7 bases). Germline CDR1 and CDR2: SSHAT and FNYEAQ (reference sequence). The CDR3 is 16 amino acids. The CDR3: CASTPFPGGQQETQYF. CDR3 coding DNA: TGTGCTAGCACCCCCTTCCCCGGGGGACAGCAAGAGACCCAGTACTTC.

The table lists this clone with a few counts. The chain couples TRBV2 to TRBJ2-7; no clear D gene. The germline V and J ends were trimmed by 4 bases and 1 base, with 8 bases remaining between them. There are 13 residues in the CDR3. Per the germline V gene, CDR1 is SNHLY and CDR2 is FYNNEI. The CDR3 spells CASSGATSYEQYF. In nucleotides, the CDR3 is TGTGCCAGCAGTGGGGCTACTTCCTACGAGCAGTACTTC.

The rearrangement uses TRBV4-1 and TRBJ2-2, with 8 nucleotides matching TRBD1. The V segment lost 3 bases and the J segment 0 bases; nucleotides outside the gene matches: 12. Germline V gene data show CDR1 as MGHRA and CDR2 as YSYEKL. The length of the CDR3 is 19 residues. The CDR3 loop reads CASSQRTGRSGPNTGELFF. Here the CDR3 DNA reads TGCGCCAGCAGCCAGCGGACAGGGAGGTCCGGCCCGAACACCGGGGAGCTGTTTTTT.

In its sample, this clone ranks as medium-sized. The CDR3 nucleotides read TGTGCCAGCAGCTTAGCGGGGACCTATGGCTACACCTTC. Translation gives CASSLAGTYGYTF. The chain links TRBV7-9 to TRBJ1-2, with TRBD1 as a possible D gene (5 bases). The germline V gene encodes CDR1 SEHNR and CDR2 FQNEAQ (reference sequence). The CDR3 totals 13 residues. The V and J ends lost 0 bases and 4 bases respectively, with 6 bases between them.

This chain links TRBV29-1 with TRBJ1-1; D is uncertain. Germline V CDR1 and CDR2: SQVTM, ANQGSEA. The germline V and J ends were trimmed by 4 bases and 10 bases, with 13 bases remaining between them. The CDR3 runs 11 residues. The CDR3 coding sequence is TGCAGCGTTGTCCGGGGTTCTGGAGCTTTCTTT. Protein: CSVVRGSGAFF.